These 18 T cell receptor beta chains originate from one sample sequenced in a study of blood T cell repertoires in COVID-19. The assay was immunoSEQ multiplex PCR, and TCRdb's table has in-frame clones only and misses some. The sample contains fewer than 250,000 clones, less than 90% of which appear only once. Sequenced sample: peripheral blood. The origin of the receptors is a woman older than 75 with COVID-19, enrolled during active disease.

The chain employs TRBV9 and TRBJ1-4; D ambiguous. Trimming left V 0 bases short and J 4 bases short, with 7 bases between. Germline V gene lookup returns CDR1 SGDLS and CDR2 YYNGEE. The CDR3 loop spans 14 amino acids. As DNA, the CDR3 is TGTGCCAGCAGCGTAGGAATAGATAATGAAAAACTGTTTTTT. It yields the protein CASSVGIDNEKLFF.

This clone was seen only once. This CDR3 reads CASSLAGGGASSTDTQYF. The CDR3 coding sequence is TGTGCCAGCAGCTTGGCTGGCGGGGGGGCCTCTAGCACAGATACGCAGTATTTT. The chain is built from TRBV5-4 and TRBJ2-3; 9 nucleotides line up with TRBD2. The junction had 8 bases not matched to a gene; V was cut back by 0 bases and J by 0 bases. Germline V gene sequence: CDR1 SGHNT, CDR2 YYREEE (reference sequence). The CDR3 has 18 residues. Full variable domain (rest looked up from reference TRBV5-4 and TRBJ2-3): ETGVTQSPTHLIKTRGQQVTLRCSSQSGHNTVSWYQQALGQGPQFIFQYYREEENGRGNFPPRFSGLQFPNYSSELNVNALELDDSALYLCASSLAGGGASSTDTQYFGPGTRLTVL.

The rearrangement uses TRBV11-2 and TRBJ2-5; 9 nucleotides line up with TRBD1. Germline V CDR1 and CDR2: SGHAT, FQNNGV. This CDR3 is 15 amino acids long. V was pared by 4 bases and J by 8 bases, with 11 bases of the junction left unmatched. The CDR3 loop reads CASSSQGALGVTQYF. The CDR3 DNA sequence: TGTGCCAGCAGCTCACAGGGGGCTCTGGGGGTTACCCAGTACTTC.

This sequence joins TRBV7-2 and TRBJ1-2; TRBD1 matches 8 bases. After removal of 4 bases from V and 7 bases from J, the junction contained 11 bases not matched to a gene. Germline assignment: CDR1 SGHTA and CDR2 FQGNSA. The CDR3 has 15 residues. CDR3 region: CASSSGVAGGVGYTF. The CDR3 coding sequence is TGTGCCAGCAGCTCCGGGGTGGCAGGGGGCGTTGGCTACACCTTC. Using reference TRBV7-2 and TRBJ1-2 for the parts outside the CDR3, the full variable domain is GAGVSQSPSNKVTEKGKDVELRCDPISGHTALYWYRQSLGQGLEFLIYFQGNSAPDKSGLPSDRFSAERTGGSVSTLTIQRTQQEDSAVYLCASSSGVAGGVGYTFGSGTRLTVV.

The chain recombines TRBV4-1 with TRBJ1-4; 8 nucleotides agree with TRBD1. Per germline, CDR1 MGHRA and CDR2 YSYEKL. The CDR3 has 16 amino acids. Losses at the gene ends were 4 bases for V and 5 bases for J; bases not matched to a gene: 9. CDR3 sequence (DNA): TGCGCCAGCAGCCGAGGGTCAGGGGGCGCGAATGAAAAACTGTTTTTT. It translates to CASSRGSGGANEKLFF.

The gene calls are TRBV5-4 and TRBJ1-5; D might be TRBD1 (5 bases). This CDR3 spans 15 amino acids. Germline loops: CDR1 SGHNT, CDR2 YYREEE (reference sequence). V lost 0 bases to trimming and J lost 6 bases, with 13 bases between them. The CDR3: CASSLARVEPQPQHF. The DNA of the CDR3 is TGTGCCAGCAGCTTGGCCAGGGTAGAGCCTCAGCCCCAGCATTTT.

The V call is TRBV4-1, the J call TRBJ2-6, with 8 bases aligning to TRBD1. Germline values: CDR1 MGHRA, CDR2 YSYEKL. The CDR3 totals 18 residues. Trimming at V came to 4 bases and at J to 0 bases, leaving 8 bases not matched to a gene. The CDR3 DNA sequence: TGCGCCAGCAGCCCTACCGGACAGGGAGGCTCTGGGGCCAACGTCCTGACTTTC. Translation: CASSPTGQGGSGANVLTF.

The V and J genes are TRBV7-3 and TRBJ2-4; 11 bases fit TRBD1. The V gene end was trimmed by 5 bases and the J gene end by 3 bases; junction bases not matched to a gene: 6. This CDR3 spans 16 amino acids. Germline assignment: CDR1 SGHTA and CDR2 FQGTGA. The CDR3 sequence is CASSPGTGGGKNIQYF. In nucleotides, the CDR3 is TGTGCCAGCAGCCCCGGGACAGGGGGAGGCAAAAACATTCAGTACTTC.

This rearrangement joins TRBV23-1 to TRBJ2-3; D may be TRBD2 (6 bases). TRBV23-1 is an ORF, with its function uncertain. CDR3 size: 12 residues. Trimming took 9 bases from V and 7 from J, leaving 14 bases between them. The CDR3 is CARRRGSNTQYF. The CDR3 region has the DNA TGCGCCAGAAGGAGGGGCTCGAATACGCAGTATTTT.

The chain uses TRBV6-5 and TRBJ2-6; possibly TRBD1 for D (5 bases). There are 15 residues in the CDR3. CDR1 is MNHEY, CDR2 SVGAGI, per germline. V lost 6 bases and J 0 bases, leaving 9 bases between the germline ends. The CDR3 loop is CASRDTPSGANVLTF. The CDR3 nucleotides are TGTGCCAGCAGGGACACGCCCTCTGGGGCCAACGTCCTGACTTTC.

This clone is a singleton in its sample. This chain joins TRBV6-5 and TRBJ1-1; perhaps TRBD1 as D (6 bases). This CDR3 contains 15 residues. Germline V lookup: CDR1 MNHEY, CDR2 SVGAGI. V was clipped by 6 bases and J by 4 bases, with 18 bases between them. The CDR3 DNA reads as TGTGCCAGCAGCTTGGGGTTAACAGGGTCCACTGAAGCTTTCTTT. Its translation is CASSLGLTGSTEAFF.

V is TRBV29-1 and J is TRBJ2-5, with 10 bases that match TRBD1. CDR1 and CDR2 (germline): SQVTM, ANQGSEA. CDR3 length: 15 amino acids. Trimming cost V 6 bases and J 2 bases; bases outside gene matches: 9. This chain's CDR3 is CSVTRDRGGQETQYF. CDR3 nucleotide sequence: TGCAGCGTGACCCGGGACAGGGGAGGACAAGAGACCCAGTACTTC. Full variable domain (remainder filled in from reference TRBV29-1 and TRBJ2-5): SAVISQKPSRDICQRGTSLTIQCQVDSQVTMMFWYRQQPGQSLTLIATANQGSEATYESGFVIDKFPISRPNLTFSTLTVSNMSPEDSSIYLCSVTRDRGGQETQYFGPGTRLLVL.

The gene calls are TRBV16 and TRBJ1-3; no definite D call. This CDR3 is built from 15 residues. The germline gives CDR1 KGHSY, CDR2 FQNENV. Trimming took 0 bases from V and 0 from J, leaving 6 bases between them. CDR3 bases: TGTGCCAGCAGCCAATCTCGGGTCTCTGGAAACACCATATATTTT. This translates into CASSQSRVSGNTIYF.

V and J are TRBV9 and TRBJ1-3; tentative D call: TRBD1 (6 bases). This CDR3 region has 16 residues. Per the germline V gene, CDR1 is SGDLS and CDR2 is YYNGEE. Trimming cost V 4 bases and J 4 bases, with 18 bases left between them. Written as DNA, the CDR3 is TGTGCCAGCAGCACCTCGACAGGCCTCTACGGAAACACCATATATTTT. This translates into CASSTSTGLYGNTIYF.

The chain couples TRBV7-9 to TRBJ1-2; TRBD1 is a possible D gene (6 bases). V was cut by 4 bases and J by 4 bases, with 16 bases left in between. In germline, CDR1 is SEHNR, CDR2 FQNEAQ (reference sequence). The length of the CDR3 is 15 residues. The DNA for the CDR3 is TGTGCCAGCAGCTCAGACGGGACATCGGGCTATGGCTACACCTTC. Its translation is CASSSDGTSGYGYTF.

V usage is TRBV5-1 and J usage is TRBJ2-7, with 7 bases lining up with TRBD2. The CDR3 covers 14 residues. CDR1 and CDR2 (germline): SGHRS, YFSETQ. The trim removed 2 bases at V and 3 bases at J, leaving 5 bases unmatched. This CDR3 reads CASSLWERGYEQYF. CDR3 sequence (DNA): TGCGCCAGCAGCTTATGGGAGCGGGGCTACGAGCAGTACTTC. The entire variable domain, with the rest obtained from reference TRBV5-1 and TRBJ2-7, is as follows: KAGVTQTPRYLIKTRGQQVTLSCSPISGHRSVSWYQQTPGQGLQFLFEYFSETQRNKGNFPGRFSGRQFSNSRSEMNVSTLELGDSALYLCASSLWERGYEQYFGPGTRLTVT.

A few counts support this clone. The chain carries TRBV11-2 and TRBJ2-1; 7 bases fit TRBD1. The ends lost 4 bases at V and 2 bases at J; junction bases unmatched: 2. Per germline, CDR1 SGHAT and CDR2 FQNNGV. CDR3 length: 14 residues. CDR3 coding DNA: TGTGCCAGCAGCTACAGGGGACCCTACAATGAGCAGTTCTTC. The encoded protein is CASSYRGPYNEQFF. Full variable domain (remainder filled in from reference TRBV11-2 and TRBJ2-1): EAGVAQSPRYKIIEKRQSVAFWCNPISGHATLYWYQQILGQGPKLLIQFQNNGVVDDSQLPKDRFSAERLKGVDSTLKIQPAKLEDSAVYLCASSYRGPYNEQFFGPGTRLTVL.

This rearrangement joins TRBV21-1 to TRBJ2-2; TRBD2, as called in the table, went unchecked against the DNA. TRBV21-1 is a listed pseudogene. The CDR3 is 16 residues long. The CDR3 DNA follows: TGTGCCAGCAGCAAGACGACTAGCGGGGGTACCGGGGAGCTGTTTTTT. Its translation: CASSKTTSGGTGELFF.